This TCR beta chain was observed in a study of blood T cell repertoires in COVID-19. Looking at the study overall: Samples came from the United States, Italy and Spain, spanning acute and convalescent COVID-19.

Germline assignment: CDR1 WNHNN and CDR2 SYGVQD (reference sequence). The CDR3 loop spans 12 amino acids. Trimming removed 10 bases from V and 7 bases from J; junction bases left unmatched: 7. The authors' processing: Amplification of reference gene primers was used by the study to estimate nucleated cell counts. The assay was immunoSEQ multiplex PCR, and TCRdb's table has in-frame clones only and misses some. V, J and clone size derive from that table, while D and trimming were established from the DNA sequence. The sample lists about 140,000 clones; more than 60% were seen once. The chain uses TRBV10-1 and TRBJ2-1; TRBD1 agrees at 7 bases. The specimen sequenced was peripheral blood. This clonotype was obtained from an elderly man with acute or convalescent COVID-19. The CDR3 loop reads CATGDRGNEQFF. CDR3 bases: TGCGCCACCGGGGACAGAGGGAATGAGCAGTTCTTC.